The clone carrying this T cell receptor beta chain has only one observation. What it binds is unknown. This entry belongs to a study of T cell responses to AZD1222 COVID-19 vaccine. Findings and limits, study-wide: AZD1222 recipients seropositive at baseline numbered only 6 or 7.

Sequencing used immunoSEQ multiplex PCR; TCRdb keeps in-frame clones, though not all of them. Here the sample spans 85,000 to 130,000 clones, 85% to 90% being singletons. Trimming shortened V by 6 bases and J by 4 bases, and 15 bases separated the two germline ends. Germline V gives CDR1 MNHEY, CDR2 SVGAGI. CDR3 size: 14 residues. The sequence came from an adult in good health. The source material was peripheral blood, sampled on day 0 of AZD1222 vaccination. The V and J genes are TRBV6-5 and TRBJ1-2; D may be TRBD1 (6 bases). The CDR3 DNA reads as TGTGCCAGCAGGTCCCCGGGACACCCCTATGGCTACACCTTC. Translating gives CASRSPGHPYGYTF.